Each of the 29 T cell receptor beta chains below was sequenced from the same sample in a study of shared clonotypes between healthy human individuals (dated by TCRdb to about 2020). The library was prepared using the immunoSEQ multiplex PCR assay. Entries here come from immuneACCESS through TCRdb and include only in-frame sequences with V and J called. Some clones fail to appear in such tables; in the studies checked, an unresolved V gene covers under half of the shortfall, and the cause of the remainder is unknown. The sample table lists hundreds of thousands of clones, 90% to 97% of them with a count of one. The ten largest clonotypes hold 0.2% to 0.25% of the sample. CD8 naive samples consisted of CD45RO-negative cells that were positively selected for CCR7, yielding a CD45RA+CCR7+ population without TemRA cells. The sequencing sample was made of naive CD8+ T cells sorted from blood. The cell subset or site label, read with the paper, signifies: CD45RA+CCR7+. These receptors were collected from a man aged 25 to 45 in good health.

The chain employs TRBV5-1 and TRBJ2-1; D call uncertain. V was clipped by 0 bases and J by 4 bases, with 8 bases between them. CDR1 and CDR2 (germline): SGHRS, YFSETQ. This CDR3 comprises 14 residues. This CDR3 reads CASSLVRSYNEQFF. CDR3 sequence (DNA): TGCGCCAGCAGCTTGGTTCGATCGTACAATGAGCAGTTCTTC.

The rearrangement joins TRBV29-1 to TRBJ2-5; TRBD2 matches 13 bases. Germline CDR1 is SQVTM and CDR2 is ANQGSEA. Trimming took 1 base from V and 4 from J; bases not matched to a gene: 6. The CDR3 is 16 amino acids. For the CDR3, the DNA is TGCAGCGTTGAAGCCAGAGGACTAGCGGGAGTAGAGACCCAGTACTTC. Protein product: CSVEARGLAGVETQYF.

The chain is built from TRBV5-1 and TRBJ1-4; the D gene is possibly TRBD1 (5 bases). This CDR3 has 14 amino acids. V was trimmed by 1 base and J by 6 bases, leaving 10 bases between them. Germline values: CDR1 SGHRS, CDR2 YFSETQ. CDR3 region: CASSLTGRDEKLFF. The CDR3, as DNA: TGCGCCAGCAGCTTGACAGGACGGGATGAAAAACTGTTTTTT.

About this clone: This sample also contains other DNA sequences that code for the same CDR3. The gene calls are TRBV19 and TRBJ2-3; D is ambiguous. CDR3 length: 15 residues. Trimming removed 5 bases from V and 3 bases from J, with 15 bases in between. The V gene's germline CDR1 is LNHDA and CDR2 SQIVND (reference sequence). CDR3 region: CASSVGQVETDTQYF. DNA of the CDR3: TGTGCCAGTAGTGTAGGGCAGGTGGAGACAGATACGCAGTATTTT.

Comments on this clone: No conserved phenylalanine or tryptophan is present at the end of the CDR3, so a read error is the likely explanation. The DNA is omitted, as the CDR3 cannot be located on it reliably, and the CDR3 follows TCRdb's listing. CDR3: CASGYIVSGALA. The rearrangement links TRBV4-3 to TRBJ1-1; TRBD1 is taken as the D call from the table, unchecked against the DNA. Per the germline V gene, CDR1 is LGHNA and CDR2 is YSLEER. The CDR3 extends over 12 residues, inclusive of both ends.

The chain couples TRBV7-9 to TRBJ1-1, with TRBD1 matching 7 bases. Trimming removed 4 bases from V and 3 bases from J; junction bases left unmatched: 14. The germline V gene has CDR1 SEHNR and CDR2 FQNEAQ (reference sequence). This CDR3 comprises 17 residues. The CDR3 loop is CASSSPYVGTEHTEAFF. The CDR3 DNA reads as TGTGCCAGCAGCTCTCCGTATGTAGGGACAGAACACACTGAAGCTTTCTTT.

CDR3 DNA: TGTGCCAGCAGTGAAGGGGTGAGCTCCTACAATGAGCAGTTCTTC. Protein sequence: CASSEGVSSYNEQFF. This sequence joins TRBV2 and TRBJ2-1; D remains unclear. In germline, CDR1 is SNHLY, CDR2 FYNNEI. The CDR3 sequence is 15 residues long. V lost 1 base to trimming and J lost 0 bases, with 7 bases between them.

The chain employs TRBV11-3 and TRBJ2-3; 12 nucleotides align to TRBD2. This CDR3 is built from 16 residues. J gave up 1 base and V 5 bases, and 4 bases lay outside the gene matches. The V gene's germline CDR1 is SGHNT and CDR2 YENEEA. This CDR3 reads CASSLRTSGGTDTQYF. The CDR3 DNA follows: TGTGCCAGCAGCCTCAGGACTAGCGGGGGCACAGATACGCAGTATTTT.

This CDR3 is CASRNRGPIQETQYF. The CDR3 DNA sequence: TGTGCCAGCAGGAACAGGGGGCCTATCCAAGAGACCCAGTACTTC. This sequence joins TRBV6-5 and TRBJ2-5, with 9 bases matching TRBD1. Per the germline V gene, CDR1 is MNHEY and CDR2 is SVGAGI. The CDR3 loop spans 15 amino acids. The V segment lost 6 bases and the J segment 1 base; nucleotides outside the gene matches: 6.

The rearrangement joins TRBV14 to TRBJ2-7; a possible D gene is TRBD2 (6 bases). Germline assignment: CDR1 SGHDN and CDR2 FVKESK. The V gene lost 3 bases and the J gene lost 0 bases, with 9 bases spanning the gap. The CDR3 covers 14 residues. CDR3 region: CASSQGLNSYEQYF. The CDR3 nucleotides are TGTGCCAGCAGCCAGGGACTTAACTCCTACGAGCAGTACTTC.

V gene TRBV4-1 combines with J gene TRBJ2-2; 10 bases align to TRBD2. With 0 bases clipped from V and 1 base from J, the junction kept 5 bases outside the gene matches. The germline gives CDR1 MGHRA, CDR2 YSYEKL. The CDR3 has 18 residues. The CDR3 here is CASSQEASGGLNTGELFF. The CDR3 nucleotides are TGCGCCAGCAGCCAAGAGGCTAGCGGGGGACTGAACACCGGGGAGCTGTTTTTT.

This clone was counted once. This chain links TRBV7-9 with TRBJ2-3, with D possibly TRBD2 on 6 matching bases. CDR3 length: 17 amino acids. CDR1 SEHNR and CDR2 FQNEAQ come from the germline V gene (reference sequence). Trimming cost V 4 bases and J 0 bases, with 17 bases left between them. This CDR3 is CASSYPKEGFSTDTQYF. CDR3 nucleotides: TGTGCCAGCAGCTACCCCAAGGAGGGGTTTAGCACAGATACGCAGTATTTT.

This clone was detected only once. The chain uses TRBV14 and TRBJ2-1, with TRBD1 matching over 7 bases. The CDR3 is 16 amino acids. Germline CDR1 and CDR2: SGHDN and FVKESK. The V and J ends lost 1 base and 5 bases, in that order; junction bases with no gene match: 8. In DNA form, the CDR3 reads TGTGCCAGCAGCCAAGTGAAAGGGGGCCCCCACAATGAGCAGTTCTTC. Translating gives CASSQVKGGPHNEQFF.

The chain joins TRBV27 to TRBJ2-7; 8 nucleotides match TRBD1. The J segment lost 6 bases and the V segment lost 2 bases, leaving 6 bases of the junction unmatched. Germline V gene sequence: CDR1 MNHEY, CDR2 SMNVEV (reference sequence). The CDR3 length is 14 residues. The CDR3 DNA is TGTGCCAGCAGTTTAAGACAGGGGTTATCCGAGCAGTACTTC. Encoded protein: CASSLRQGLSEQYF.

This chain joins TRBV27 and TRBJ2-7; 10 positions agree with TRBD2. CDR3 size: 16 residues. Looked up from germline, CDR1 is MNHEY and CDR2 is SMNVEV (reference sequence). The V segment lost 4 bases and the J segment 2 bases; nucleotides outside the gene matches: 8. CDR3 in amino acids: CASSSRTSGDPYEQYF. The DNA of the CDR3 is TGTGCCAGCAGTTCACGGACTAGCGGAGACCCCTACGAGCAGTACTTC.

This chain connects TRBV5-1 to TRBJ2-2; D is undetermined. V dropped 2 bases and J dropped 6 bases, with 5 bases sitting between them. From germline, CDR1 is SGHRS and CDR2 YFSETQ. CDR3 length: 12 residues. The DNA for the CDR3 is TGCGCCAGCAGCTTCGCGGCCGGGGAGCTGTTTTTT. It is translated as CASSFAAGELFF.

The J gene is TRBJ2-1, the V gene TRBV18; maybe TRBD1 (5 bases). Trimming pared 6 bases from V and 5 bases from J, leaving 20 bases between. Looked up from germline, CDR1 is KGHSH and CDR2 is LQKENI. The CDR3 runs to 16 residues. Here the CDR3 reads CASSLTANYLDNEQFF. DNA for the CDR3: TGTGCCAGCTCGTTGACAGCTAACTACCTAGACAATGAGCAGTTCTTC.

CDR3 sequence (DNA): TGTGCCAGCAGTGAAAGGGAGGCGGGTCTTTTCACAGATACGCAGTATTTT. Protein sequence: CASSEREAGLFTDTQYF. The chain recombines TRBV25-1 with TRBJ2-3; perhaps TRBD2 as D (6 bases). Per germline, CDR1 MGHDK and CDR2 SYGVNS. Trimming shortened V by 2 bases and J by 2 bases, and 17 bases separated the two germline ends. The CDR3 totals 17 residues.

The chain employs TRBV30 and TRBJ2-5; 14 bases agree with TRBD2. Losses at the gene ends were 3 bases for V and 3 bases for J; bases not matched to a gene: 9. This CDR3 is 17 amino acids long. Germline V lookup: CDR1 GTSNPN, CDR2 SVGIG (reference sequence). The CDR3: CAWSGGLAGVREETQYF. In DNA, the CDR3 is TGTGCCTGGAGCGGGGGACTAGCGGGAGTAAGGGAAGAGACCCAGTACTTC.

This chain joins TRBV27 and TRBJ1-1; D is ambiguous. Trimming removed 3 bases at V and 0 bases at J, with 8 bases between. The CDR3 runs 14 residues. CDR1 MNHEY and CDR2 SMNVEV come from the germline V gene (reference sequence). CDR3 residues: CASSFRQLNTEAFF. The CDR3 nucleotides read TGTGCCAGCAGTTTTCGGCAGCTGAACACTGAAGCTTTCTTT.

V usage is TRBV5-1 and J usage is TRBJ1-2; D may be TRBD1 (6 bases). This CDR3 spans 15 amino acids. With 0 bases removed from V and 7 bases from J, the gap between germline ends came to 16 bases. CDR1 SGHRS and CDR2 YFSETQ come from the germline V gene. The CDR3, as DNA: TGCGCCAGCAGCTTGGAAGGGGGAGTGAGGGTTGGCTACACCTTC. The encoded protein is CASSLEGGVRVGYTF.

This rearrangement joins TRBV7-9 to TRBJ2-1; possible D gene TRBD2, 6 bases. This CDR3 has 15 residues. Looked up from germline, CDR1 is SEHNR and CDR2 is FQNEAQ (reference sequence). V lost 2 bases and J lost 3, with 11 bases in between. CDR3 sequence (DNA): TGTGCCAGCAGCTTAACTCGCGGGATCTACAATGAGCAGTTCTTC. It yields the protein CASSLTRGIYNEQFF.

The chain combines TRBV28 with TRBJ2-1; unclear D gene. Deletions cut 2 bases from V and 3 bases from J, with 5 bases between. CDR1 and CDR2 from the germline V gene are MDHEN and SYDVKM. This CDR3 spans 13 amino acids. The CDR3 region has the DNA TGTGCCAGCAGTTTACAGGACTACAATGAGCAGTTCTTC. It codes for CASSLQDYNEQFF.

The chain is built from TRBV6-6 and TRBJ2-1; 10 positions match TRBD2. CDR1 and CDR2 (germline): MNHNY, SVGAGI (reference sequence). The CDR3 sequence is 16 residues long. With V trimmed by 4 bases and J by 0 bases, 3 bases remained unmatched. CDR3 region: CASSFSGRSSYNEQFF. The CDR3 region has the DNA TGTGCCAGCAGTTTTAGCGGGAGGAGCTCCTACAATGAGCAGTTCTTC.

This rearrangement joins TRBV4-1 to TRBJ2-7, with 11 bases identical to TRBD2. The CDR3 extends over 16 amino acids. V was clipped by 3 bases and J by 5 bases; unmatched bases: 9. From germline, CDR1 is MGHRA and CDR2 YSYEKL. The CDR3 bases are TGCGCCAGCAGCCACACAACTAGCGGGAGTAGAGACGAGCAGTACTTC. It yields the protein CASSHTTSGSRDEQYF.

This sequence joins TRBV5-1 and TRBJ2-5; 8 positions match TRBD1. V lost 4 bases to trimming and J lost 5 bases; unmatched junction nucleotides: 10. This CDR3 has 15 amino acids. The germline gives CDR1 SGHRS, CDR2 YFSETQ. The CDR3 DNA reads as TGCGCCAGCAGCCTCGGACAGGGTTTGATGGAGACCCAGTACTTC. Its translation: CASSLGQGLMETQYF.

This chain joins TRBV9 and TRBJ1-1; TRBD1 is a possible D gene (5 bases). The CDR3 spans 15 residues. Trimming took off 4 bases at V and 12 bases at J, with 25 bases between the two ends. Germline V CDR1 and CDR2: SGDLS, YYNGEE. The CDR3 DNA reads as TGTGCCAGCAGCCAAAGATCCTCGGGAGGACATGGAACTTTCTTT. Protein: CASSQRSSGGHGTFF.

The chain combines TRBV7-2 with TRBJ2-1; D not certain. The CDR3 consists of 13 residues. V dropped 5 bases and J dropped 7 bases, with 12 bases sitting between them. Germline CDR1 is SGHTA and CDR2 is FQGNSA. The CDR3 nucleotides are TGTGCCAGCAGCGATATAGGGCCGAATGAGCAGTTCTTC. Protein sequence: CASSDIGPNEQFF.

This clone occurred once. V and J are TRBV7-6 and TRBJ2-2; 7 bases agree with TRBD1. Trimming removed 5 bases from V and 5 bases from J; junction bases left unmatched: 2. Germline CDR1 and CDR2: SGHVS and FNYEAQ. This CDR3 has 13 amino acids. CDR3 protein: CASSTDRTGELFF. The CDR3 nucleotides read TGTGCCAGCAGCACGGACAGGACCGGGGAGCTGTTTTTT.